This TCR beta chain was captured by sequencing in a study of T-cell reconstitution after alpha-beta-depleted transplantation in children. Study observations and caveats: A year had passed since transplant, and T-cell counts and diversity by then came mostly from newly produced T cells. Two months or so post-transplant, alpha-beta T cells reportedly derived from several hundred expanded graft clones. At day 60, the high TCRbeta diversity found in some patients originated from recipient T cells and thymic progenitors that had survived.

The germline gives CDR1 MNHEY, CDR2 SVGEGT. The CDR3 is 15 residues long. The V end was cut by 7 bases, the J end by 0 bases, with 16 bases between. This clonotype was recorded many times. Its target is not known. It was with unique molecular identifiers that the TCRbeta library was prepared. TCRdb independently ran MiXCR on the PCR reads; one entry per CDR3 protein. The sample yields approximately 500,000 distinct CDR3 sequences, about 10% seen once. The starting material was PBMCs, obtained before TCRalphabeta/CD19-depleted stem cell transplant. The sequence was collected from a child aged 2 to 10 with inherited bone marrow failure, due to receive a stem cell transplant. This chain links TRBV6-2 or TRBV6-3 with TRBJ2-7, with a tentative D call TRBD2 (6 bases). CDR3 residues: CASKTISGTSYEQYF. In nucleotides, the CDR3 is TGTGCCAGCAAAACGATTAGCGGAACCTCCTACGAGCAGTACTTC.